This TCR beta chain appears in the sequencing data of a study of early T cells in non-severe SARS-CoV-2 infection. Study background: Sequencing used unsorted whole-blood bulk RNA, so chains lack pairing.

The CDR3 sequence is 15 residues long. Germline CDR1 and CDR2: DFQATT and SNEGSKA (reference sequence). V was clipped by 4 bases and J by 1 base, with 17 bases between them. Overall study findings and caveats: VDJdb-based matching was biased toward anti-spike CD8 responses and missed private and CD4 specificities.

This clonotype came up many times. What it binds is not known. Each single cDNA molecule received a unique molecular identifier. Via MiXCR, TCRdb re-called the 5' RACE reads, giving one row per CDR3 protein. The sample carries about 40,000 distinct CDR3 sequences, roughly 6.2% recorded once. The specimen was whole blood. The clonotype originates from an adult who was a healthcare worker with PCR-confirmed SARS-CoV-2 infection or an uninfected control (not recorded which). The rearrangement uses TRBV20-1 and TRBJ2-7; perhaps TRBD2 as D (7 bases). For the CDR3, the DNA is TGCAGTGCTACCAGAGGTGGGGGGGCGTCCTACGAGCAGTACTTC. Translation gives CSATRGGGASYEQYF.